This passage covers 17 T cell receptor beta chains from one sample sequenced in a study of tissue T cells after allogeneic stem cell transplantation. Method: immunoSEQ multiplex PCR; TCRdb's copy keeps in-frame clones and lacks some. The sample has 20,000 to 25,000 clones; around 79% are singletons. The material was tissue from the ileum, obtained at autopsy. The source of these receptors is a female donor over 55 with lung cancer.

The chain uses TRBV6-2 or TRBV6-3 and TRBJ2-3; TRBD1 agrees at 7 bases. The V gene's germline CDR1 is MNHEY and CDR2 SVGEGT. The CDR3 is made up of 16 amino acids. The trim removed 3 bases at V and 4 bases at J, leaving 10 bases unmatched. DNA of the CDR3: TGTGCCAGCAGTTATTGGACAGGAGAGCCTTCAGATACGCAGTATTTT. It encodes CASSYWTGEPSDTQYF.

This chain links TRBV12-3 or TRBV12-4 with TRBJ1-5, with 9 bases matching TRBD1. The CDR3 is made up of 13 amino acids. With V trimmed by 6 bases and J by 5 bases, 2 bases remained unmatched. The CDR3 DNA reads TGTGCCAGCAGGAGGACAGGGGATCAGCCCCAGCATTTT. As protein: CASRRTGDQPQHF.

This clone was counted between two and nine times. This sequence joins TRBV4-3 and TRBJ2-2; D gene ambiguous. This CDR3 is 14 amino acids long. V lost 4 bases to trimming and J lost 3 bases, with 9 bases between them. Germline CDR1 reads LGHNA; CDR2 reads YSLEER. CDR3: CASSRGPDTGELFF. The DNA of the CDR3 is TGCGCCAGCAGCCGTGGGCCTGACACCGGGGAGCTGTTTTTT.

V usage is TRBV6-2 or TRBV6-3 and J usage is TRBJ1-1, with a tentative D call TRBD1 (6 bases). From germline, CDR1 is MNHEY and CDR2 SVGEGT. The V gene lost 2 bases and the J gene lost 8 bases, with 12 bases spanning the gap. The CDR3 is made up of 13 amino acids. The CDR3 protein is CASSYRRGEEAFF. The CDR3 DNA reads TGTGCCAGCAGTTACCGCAGGGGTGAAGAAGCTTTCTTT.

The chain links TRBV4-3 to TRBJ2-7, with no clear D. The CDR3 has 14 amino acids. The V and J ends lost 0 bases and 3 bases respectively, with 9 bases between them. From germline, CDR1 is LGHNA and CDR2 YSLEER. In DNA form, the CDR3 reads TGCGCCAGCAGCCAAGATTGGGCAGACTACGAGCAGTACTTC. It yields the protein CASSQDWADYEQYF.

The V gene is TRBV19, the J gene TRBJ2-5; 10 bases line up with TRBD1. Germline CDR1 LNHDA, CDR2 SQIVND (reference sequence). V shed 4 bases, J shed 4 bases, and the junction held 9 bases outside the gene matches. The CDR3 totals 16 residues. As DNA, the CDR3 is TGTGCCAGTAGTAAAATGGCACGGACAGGGGGAGAGACCCAGTACTTC. As protein: CASSKMARTGGETQYF.

This clone occurred once. The V and J genes are TRBV5-1 and TRBJ2-1; 12 nucleotides align to TRBD2. This CDR3 comprises 16 residues. J was trimmed by 5 bases and V by 3 bases; bases with no gene match: 6. Germline CDR1 and CDR2: SGHRS and YFSETQ. As DNA, the CDR3 is TGCGCCAGCAGCTCACTAGCGGGGGGACTGAACAATGAGCAGTTCTTC. Its translation is CASSSLAGGLNNEQFF.

J is TRBJ2-3 and V is TRBV18, with D hard to call. Deletions cut 3 bases from V and 5 bases from J, with 6 bases between. Germline assignment: CDR1 KGHSH and CDR2 LQKENI. The CDR3 totals 12 residues. Here the CDR3 reads CASSPTRDTQYF. The CDR3 nucleotides read TGTGCCAGCTCACCCACCCGAGATACGCAGTATTTT. Together with reference TRBV18 and TRBJ2-3, the CDR3 gives the full variable domain: NAGVMQNPRHLVRRRGQEARLRCSPMKGHSHVYWYRQLPEEGLKFMVYLQKENIIDESGMPKERFSAEFPKEGPSILRIQQVVRGDSAAYFCASSPTRDTQYFGPGTRLTVL.

The gene calls are TRBV18 and TRBJ2-3, with D possibly being TRBD1 (6 bases). The CDR3 is made up of 17 amino acids. Trimming left V 0 bases short and J 0 bases short, with 13 bases between. Per germline, CDR1 KGHSH and CDR2 LQKENI. This CDR3 reads CASSPPVGRGSTDTQYF. The CDR3 DNA sequence: TGTGCCAGCTCACCACCGGTGGGCAGGGGAAGCACAGATACGCAGTATTTT.

This clone appeared once. The rearrangement uses TRBV14 and TRBJ2-7; tentative D call: TRBD1 (5 bases). The germline V gene encodes CDR1 SGHDN and CDR2 FVKESK. The CDR3 totals 13 residues. Deletions cut 6 bases from V and 0 bases from J, with 9 bases between. The CDR3 bases are TGTGCCAGCAGGCGACAGAGCTCCTACGAGCAGTACTTC. Translating gives CASRRQSSYEQYF.

The V call is TRBV19, the J call TRBJ2-3; possibly TRBD2 for D (7 bases). The CDR3 consists of 15 residues. Germline CDR1 LNHDA, CDR2 SQIVND (reference sequence). Trimming took 3 bases from V and 2 from J, leaving 12 bases between them. CDR3 protein: CASSIGGGPTDTQYF. As DNA, the CDR3 is TGTGCCAGTAGTATTGGGGGGGGCCCCACAGATACGCAGTATTTT.

The rearrangement links TRBV19 to TRBJ1-1, with D possibly matching TRBD1 (5 bases). The CDR3 totals 14 residues. The germline V and J ends were trimmed by 7 bases and 3 bases, with 15 bases remaining between them. Germline assignment: CDR1 LNHDA and CDR2 SQIVND (reference sequence). The CDR3 loop reads CASNPMWGHTEAFF. DNA of the CDR3: TGTGCCAGTAACCCCATGTGGGGCCACACTGAAGCTTTCTTT.

With respect to this clone: The germline gene is not matched at one end of the junction; a read error may be the cause. Other DNA sequences of this sample code for an identical CDR3. V gene TRBV5-1 combines with J gene TRBJ1-2, with D unresolved. This CDR3 has 12 residues. Germline V gene sequence: CDR1 SGHRS, CDR2 YFSETQ. CDR3 region: CASSLVGDGYTF. DNA of the CDR3: TGCGCCAGCAGTTTGGTTGGGGATGGCTACACCTTC.

The chain uses TRBV29-1 and TRBJ1-1; D gene uncertain. The CDR3 has 13 residues. CDR1 and CDR2 (germline): SQVTM, ANQGSEA. V was cut by 7 bases and J by 1 base, with 13 bases left in between. CDR3 region: CSAHTGRNTEAFF. The CDR3 nucleotides read TGCAGCGCCCACACGGGAAGGAACACTGAAGCTTTCTTT.

V usage is TRBV7-2 and J usage is TRBJ1-1, with D unresolved. Looked up from germline, CDR1 is SGHTA and CDR2 is FQGNSA. V lost 1 base to trimming and J lost 4 bases, with 7 bases between them. The CDR3 contains 13 residues. CDR3 region: CASSLGSTTEAFF. Here the CDR3 DNA reads TGTGCCAGCAGCTTAGGGTCTACCACTGAAGCTTTCTTT. The full variable domain, completed using reference TRBV7-2 and TRBJ1-1, is GAGVSQSPSNKVTEKGKDVELRCDPISGHTALYWYRQSLGQGLEFLIYFQGNSAPDKSGLPSDRFSAERTGGSVSTLTIQRTQQEDSAVYLCASSLGSTTEAFFGQGTRLTVV.

V gene TRBV6-5 combines with J gene TRBJ2-4; 7 nucleotides align to TRBD2. J lost 3 bases, V lost 4 bases, and 3 bases had no gene match. The CDR3 runs to 14 residues. The germline V gene encodes CDR1 MNHEY and CDR2 SVGAGI. The chain's CDR3 is CASSSSGLKNIQYF. Written as DNA, the CDR3 is TGTGCCAGCAGTTCTAGCGGCCTCAAAAACATTCAGTACTTC.

This clone was seen a few times. J is TRBJ2-3 and V is TRBV5-6; D is perhaps TRBD1 or TRBD2 (5 bases each). The CDR3 runs 14 residues. The V end lost 3 bases, the J end lost 0 bases, and 8 bases lay between the germline ends. Looked up from germline, CDR1 is SGHDT and CDR2 is YYEEEE. The CDR3 is CASSWDRSTDTQYF. DNA for the CDR3: TGTGCCAGCAGCTGGGACCGGAGCACAGATACGCAGTATTTT.